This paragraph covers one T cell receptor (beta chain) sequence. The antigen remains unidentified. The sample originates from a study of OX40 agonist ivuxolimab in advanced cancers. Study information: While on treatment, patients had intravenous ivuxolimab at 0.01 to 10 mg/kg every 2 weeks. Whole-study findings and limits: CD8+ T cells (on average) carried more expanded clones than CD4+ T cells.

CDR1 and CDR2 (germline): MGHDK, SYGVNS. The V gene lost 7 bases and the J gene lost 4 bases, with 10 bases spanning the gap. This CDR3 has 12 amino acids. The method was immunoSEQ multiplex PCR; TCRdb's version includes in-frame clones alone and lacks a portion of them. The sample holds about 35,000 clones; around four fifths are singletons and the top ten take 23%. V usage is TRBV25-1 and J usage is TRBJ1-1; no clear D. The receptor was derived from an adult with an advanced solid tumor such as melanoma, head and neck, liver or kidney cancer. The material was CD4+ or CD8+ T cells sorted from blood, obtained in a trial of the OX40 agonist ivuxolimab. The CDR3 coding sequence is TGTGCCAGCACCCCCGGAGGCACTGAAGCTTTCTTT. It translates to CASTPGGTEAFF.